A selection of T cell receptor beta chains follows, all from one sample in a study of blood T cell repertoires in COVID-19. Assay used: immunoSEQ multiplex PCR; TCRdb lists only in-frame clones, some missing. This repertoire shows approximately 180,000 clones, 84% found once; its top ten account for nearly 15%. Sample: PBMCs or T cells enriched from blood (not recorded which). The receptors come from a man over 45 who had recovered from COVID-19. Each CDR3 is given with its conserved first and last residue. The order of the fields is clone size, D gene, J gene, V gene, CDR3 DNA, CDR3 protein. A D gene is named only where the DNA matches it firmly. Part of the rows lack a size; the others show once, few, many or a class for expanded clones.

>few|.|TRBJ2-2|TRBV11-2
TGTGCCAGCAGCTCCCAGTTTAATTTCCCGGGGACCGGGGAGCTGTTTTTT
CASSSQFNFPGTGELFF
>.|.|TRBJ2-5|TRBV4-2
TGTGCCAGCAGCCCCCGCGGCAGGGCTCAAGAGACCCAGTACTTC
CASSPRGRAQETQYF
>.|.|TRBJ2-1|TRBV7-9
TGTGCCAGCAGCCTAACCAGGGATGAGCAGTTCTTC
CASSLTRDEQFF
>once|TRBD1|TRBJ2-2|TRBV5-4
TGTGCCAGCAGCTTAGGGGACAGGAACACCGGGGAGCTGTTTTTT
CASSLGDRNTGELFF
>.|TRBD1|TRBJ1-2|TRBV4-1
TGCGCCAGCAGCCAAGCGGGACAGTTTAACTATGGCTACACCTTC
CASSQAGQFNYGYTF
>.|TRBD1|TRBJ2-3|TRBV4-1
TGCGCCAGCAGCCAAGCCGGGACAGGGGCGAGCGGTACGCAGTATTTT
CASSQAGTGASGTQYF
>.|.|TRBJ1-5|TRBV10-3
TGTGCCATCAGTGAGAGAGGACAGCCCCAGCATTTT
CAISERGQPQHF
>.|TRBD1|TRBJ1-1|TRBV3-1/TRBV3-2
TGTGCCAGCAGCCCGGGACAGGTGACTTCCACTGAAGCTTTCTTT
CASSPGQVTSTEAFF
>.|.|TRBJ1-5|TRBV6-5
TGTGCCAGCAGCCTGACAGCAATACAGCCCCAGCATTTT
CASSLTAIQPQHF
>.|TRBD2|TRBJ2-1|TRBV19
TGTGCCAGTAGTATGAAACGGGGGGGCGGGTGGAGTGAGCAGTTCTTC
CASSMKRGGGWSEQFF
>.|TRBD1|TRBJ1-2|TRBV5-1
TGCGCCAGCAGCCCCGGGACAGGGGATAGAAAGTATGGCTACACCTTC
CASSPGTGDRKYGYTF
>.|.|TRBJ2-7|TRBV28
TGTGCCAGCAGTTTCTCGGACTTGTACTACGAGCAGTACTTC
CASSFSDLYYEQYF
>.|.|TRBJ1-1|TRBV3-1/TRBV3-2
TGTGCCAGCAGCCAAGATAACAGGGCAGCTTTCTTT
CASSQDNRAAFF
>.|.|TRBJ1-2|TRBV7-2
TGTGCCAGCAGCGCCCACAGGACCTCTCCCCACTATGGCTACACCTTC
CASSAHRTSPHYGYTF
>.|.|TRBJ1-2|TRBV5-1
TGCGCCAGCAGCTTGGGACAGTATGGCTACACCTTC
CASSLGQYGYTF
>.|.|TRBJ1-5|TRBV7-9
TGTGCCAGCAGCTTAGACAGCCATAGCAATCAGCCCCAGCATTTT
CASSLDSHSNQPQHF
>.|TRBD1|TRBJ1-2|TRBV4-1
TGCGCCAGCAGCCAAGTTCCAGGGGGCAACTATGGCTACACCTTC
CASSQVPGGNYGYTF
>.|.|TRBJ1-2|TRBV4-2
TGTGCCAGCAGCCAAGATATCGGGGGTCGGTTGAATGGCTACACCTTC
CASSQDIGGRLNGYTF
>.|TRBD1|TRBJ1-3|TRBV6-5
TGTGCCAGCATCGACAGGGGTAGAGGAAACACCATATATTTT
CASIDRGRGNTIYF
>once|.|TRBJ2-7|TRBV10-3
TGTGCCATCAGTGAGTCGGTAGTGGGGCACCACGAGCAGTACTTC
CAISESVVGHHEQYF
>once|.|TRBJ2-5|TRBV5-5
TGTGCCAGCAGCTTGGGGGGGCGAGGAGAGACCCAGTACTTC
CASSLGGRGETQYF
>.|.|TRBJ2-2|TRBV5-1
TGCGCCAGCAGCTTGGGCAGGGGCGTAAACGGGGAGCTGTTTTTT
CASSLGRGVNGELFF
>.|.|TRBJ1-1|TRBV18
TGTGCCAGCTCACAAAGCGGGACTGAAGCTTTCTTT
CASSQSGTEAFF
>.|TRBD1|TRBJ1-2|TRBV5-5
TGTGCCAGCAGCCCAGACAGGGGGTTAATCTATGGCTACACCTTC
CASSPDRGLIYGYTF
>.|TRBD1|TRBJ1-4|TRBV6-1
TGTGCCAGCAGTGAACCGGGACAGGGATCAACTAATGAAAAACTGTTTTTT
CASSEPGQGSTNEKLFF
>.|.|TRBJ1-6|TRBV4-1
TGCGCCAGCAGCCCGGGATTGGGGAATTCACCCCTCCACTTT
CASSPGLGNSPLHF
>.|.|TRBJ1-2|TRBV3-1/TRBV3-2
TGTGCCAGCAGGGGGCAGGGCTATGGCTACACCTTC
CASRGQGYGYTF
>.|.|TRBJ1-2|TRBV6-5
TGTGCCAGCAGTTACGGGCAAAACACTAACTATGGCTACACCTTC
CASSYGQNTNYGYTF
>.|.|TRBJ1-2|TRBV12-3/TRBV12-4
TGTGCCAGCAGTCGGACTTATGGCTACACCTTC
CASSRTYGYTF
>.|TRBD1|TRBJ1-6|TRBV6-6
TGTGCCAGCAGCTTCACAAGGACAGGGGCGGAATCCTATAATTCACCCCTCCACTTT
CASSFTRTGAESYNSPLHF
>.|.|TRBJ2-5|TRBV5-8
TGTGCCAGCAGCCACAGGGTGGTGGAGACCCAGTACTTC
CASSHRVVETQYF
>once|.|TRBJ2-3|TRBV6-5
TGTGCCAGCAGGCTAACTACGGCAGATACGCAGTATTTT
CASRLTTADTQYF
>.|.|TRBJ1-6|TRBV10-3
TGTGCCATCAGTGAGTCGTTCCACAGGGAGAGCTCCTATAATTCACCCCTCCACTTT
CAISESFHRESSYNSPLHF
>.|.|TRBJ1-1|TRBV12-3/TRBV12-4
TGTGCCAGCAGTTTTAGGGAGGCCACTGAAGCTTTCTTT
CASSFREATEAFF
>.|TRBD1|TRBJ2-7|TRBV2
TGTGCCAGCGCCCGGACAGGGGGCGCCTACGAGCAGTACTTC
CASARTGGAYEQYF
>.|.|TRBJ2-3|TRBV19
TGTGCCAGTACCAACCTCCGGGGGGCCGGTTCAGATACGCAGTATTTT
CASTNLRGAGSDTQYF
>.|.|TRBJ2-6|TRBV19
TGTGCCAGTAGAGCCGGGACACCGACCCTCTCTGGGGCCAACGTCCTGACTTTC
CASRAGTPTLSGANVLTF